This T cell receptor beta chain was captured by sequencing in a study of cytotoxic CD8 clonotypes in ibrutinib-treated CLL. Study-level background: Investigators reported about 24 partial and 2 complete responses; after median approximately 74 months, about 15 patients remained remitted and roughly twelve progressed.

Study-wide points: Clonality showed a rise at ibrutinib response that reversed toward baseline at progression. Sustained-remission patients were sampled at different times than progressing patients were.

Repertoires were generated with immunoSEQ multiplex PCR, while TCRdb's copy carries only in-frame clones and drops some. Of more than 200,000 clones listed, under 75% are singletons. This clone has a handful of counts. The antigen is not known. The input for sequencing was PBMCs, taken after 24 months of ibrutinib treatment. The sequence was collected from a human donor with chronic lymphocytic leukemia.

The CDR3, as DNA: TGTGCCAGCAGTGAACAGGGGCGCAACTCTGGGGCCAACGTCCTGACTTTC. Translation gives CASSEQGRNSGANVLTF. The genes are TRBV2 and TRBJ2-6, with D perhaps TRBD1 (6 bases). V was shortened by 2 bases and J by 0 bases, with 11 bases between the two germline ends. The CDR3 is 17 amino acids. Per the germline V gene, CDR1 is SNHLY and CDR2 is FYNNEI.